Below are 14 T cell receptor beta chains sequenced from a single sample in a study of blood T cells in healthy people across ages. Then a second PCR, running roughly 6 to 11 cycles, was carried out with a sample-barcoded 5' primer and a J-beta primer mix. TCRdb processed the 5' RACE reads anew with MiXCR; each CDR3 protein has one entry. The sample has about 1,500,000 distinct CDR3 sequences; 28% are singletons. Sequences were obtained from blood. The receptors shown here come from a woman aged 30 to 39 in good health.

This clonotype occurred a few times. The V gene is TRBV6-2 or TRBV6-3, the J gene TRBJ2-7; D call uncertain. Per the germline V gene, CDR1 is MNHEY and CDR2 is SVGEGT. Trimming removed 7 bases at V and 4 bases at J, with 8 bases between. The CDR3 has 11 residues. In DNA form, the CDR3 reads TGTGCCAGCATTGAAGGGTACGAGCAGTACTTC. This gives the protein CASIEGYEQYF.

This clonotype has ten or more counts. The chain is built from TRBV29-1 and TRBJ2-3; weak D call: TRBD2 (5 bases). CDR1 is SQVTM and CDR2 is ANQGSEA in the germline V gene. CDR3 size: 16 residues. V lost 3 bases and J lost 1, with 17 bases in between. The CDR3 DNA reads TGCAGCGTTGATGCAGGCCCCGGGATCGGCACAGATACGCAGTATTTT. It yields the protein CSVDAGPGIGTDTQYF.

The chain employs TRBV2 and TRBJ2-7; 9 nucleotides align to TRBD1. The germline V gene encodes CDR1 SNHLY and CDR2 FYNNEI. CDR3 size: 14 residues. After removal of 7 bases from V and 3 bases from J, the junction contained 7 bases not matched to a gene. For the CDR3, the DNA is TGTGCCAGCAAGGGAGGACAGGGGTTCTACGAGCAGTACTTC. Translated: CASKGGQGFYEQYF.

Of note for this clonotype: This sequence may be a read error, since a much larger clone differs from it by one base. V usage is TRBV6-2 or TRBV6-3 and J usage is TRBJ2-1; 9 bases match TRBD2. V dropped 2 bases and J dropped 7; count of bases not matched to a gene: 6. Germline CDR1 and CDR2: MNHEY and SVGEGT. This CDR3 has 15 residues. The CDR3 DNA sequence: TGTGCCAGCAGTTACGGCGGGAGGGCCTGGAATGAGCAGTTCTTC. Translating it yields CASSYGGRAWNEQFF.

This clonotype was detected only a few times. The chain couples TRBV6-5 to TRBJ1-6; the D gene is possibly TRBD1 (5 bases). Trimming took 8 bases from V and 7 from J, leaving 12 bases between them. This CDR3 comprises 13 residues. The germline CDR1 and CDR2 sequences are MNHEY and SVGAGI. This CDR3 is CASCQGGNSPLHF. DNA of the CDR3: TGTGCCAGCTGCCAGGGCGGGAATTCACCCCTCCACTTT.

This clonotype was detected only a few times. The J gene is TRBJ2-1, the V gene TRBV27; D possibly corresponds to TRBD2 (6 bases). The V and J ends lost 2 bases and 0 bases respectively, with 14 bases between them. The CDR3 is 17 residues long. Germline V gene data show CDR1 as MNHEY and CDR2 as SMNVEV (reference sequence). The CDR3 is CASSLSSGTSSYNEQFF. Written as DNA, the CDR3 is TGTGCCAGCAGTTTAAGTAGCGGTACCAGCTCCTACAATGAGCAGTTCTTC.

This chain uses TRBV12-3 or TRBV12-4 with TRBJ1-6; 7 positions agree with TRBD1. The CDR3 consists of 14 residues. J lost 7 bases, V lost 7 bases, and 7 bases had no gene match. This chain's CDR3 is CASTSTGKNSPLHF. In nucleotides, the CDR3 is TGTGCCAGCACCTCGACAGGGAAGAATTCACCCCTCCACTTT.

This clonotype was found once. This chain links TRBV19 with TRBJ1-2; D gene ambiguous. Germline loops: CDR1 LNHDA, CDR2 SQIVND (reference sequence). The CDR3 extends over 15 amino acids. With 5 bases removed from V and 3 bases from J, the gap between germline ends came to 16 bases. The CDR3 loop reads CASSRVNSWDYGYTF. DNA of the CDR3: TGTGCCAGTAGTCGGGTAAATTCGTGGGACTATGGCTACACCTTC.

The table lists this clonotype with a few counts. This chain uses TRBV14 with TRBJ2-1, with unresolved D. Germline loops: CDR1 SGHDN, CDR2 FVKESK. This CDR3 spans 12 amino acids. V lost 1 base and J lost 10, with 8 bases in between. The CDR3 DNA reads TGTGCCAGCAGCCAAGTGTACCTCGAGCAGTTCTTC. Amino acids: CASSQVYLEQFF.

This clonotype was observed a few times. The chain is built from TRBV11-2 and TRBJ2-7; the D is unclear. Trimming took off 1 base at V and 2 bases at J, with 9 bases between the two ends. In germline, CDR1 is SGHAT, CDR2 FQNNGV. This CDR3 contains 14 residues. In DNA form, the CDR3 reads TGTGCCAGCAGCTTAGGAAAGACGGCCTACGAGCAGTACTTC. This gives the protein CASSLGKTAYEQYF.

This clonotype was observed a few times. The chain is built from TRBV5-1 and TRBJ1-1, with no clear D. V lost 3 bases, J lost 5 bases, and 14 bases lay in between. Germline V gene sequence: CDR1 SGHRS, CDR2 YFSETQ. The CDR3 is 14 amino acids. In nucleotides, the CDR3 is TGCGCCAGCAGCTCGGACTGGGAAGGGACTGAAGCTTTCTTT. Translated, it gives CASSSDWEGTEAFF.

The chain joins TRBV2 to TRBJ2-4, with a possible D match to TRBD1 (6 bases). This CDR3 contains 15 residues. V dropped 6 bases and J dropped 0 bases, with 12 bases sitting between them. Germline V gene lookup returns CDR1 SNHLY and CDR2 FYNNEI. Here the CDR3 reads CASRETGLAKNIQYF. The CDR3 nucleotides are TGTGCCAGCAGGGAGACAGGACTAGCCAAAAACATTCAGTACTTC.

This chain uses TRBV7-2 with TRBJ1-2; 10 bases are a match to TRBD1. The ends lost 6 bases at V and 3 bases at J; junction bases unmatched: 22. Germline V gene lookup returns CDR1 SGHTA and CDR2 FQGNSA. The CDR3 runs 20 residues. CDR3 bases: TGTGCCAGCAGTCAGAGGGTTTTTCTTCGGGACAGGGGTACTCACTATGGCTACACCTTC. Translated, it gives CASSQRVFLRDRGTHYGYTF.

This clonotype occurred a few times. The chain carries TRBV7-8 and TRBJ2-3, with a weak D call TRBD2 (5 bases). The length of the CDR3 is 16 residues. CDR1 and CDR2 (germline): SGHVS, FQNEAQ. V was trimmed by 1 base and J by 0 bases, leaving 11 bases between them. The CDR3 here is CASSLGTPSSTDTQYF. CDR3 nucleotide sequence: TGTGCCAGCAGCTTAGGGACTCCCTCTAGCACAGATACGCAGTATTTT.